Given below is one T cell receptor beta chain in context. Time point of the sample: newly diagnosed GD, antithyroid drugs for less than 3 months. The TCR library was made from RNA that had been extracted from PBMCs in TRIzol. The CDR3 length is 16 residues. Trimming removed 3 bases from V and 2 bases from J; junction bases left unmatched: 9. Germline V gene data show CDR1 as SGHDT and CDR2 as YYEEEE. Investigators prepared the TCR beta libraries by applying iRepertoire HTBI primers and Arm-PCR of CDR3 regions. MiXCR was run by TCRdb on the multiplex PCR reads, yielding one entry per CDR3 protein. The sample lists about 220,000 distinct CDR3 sequences; less than 20% were seen once. This record comes from a study of regulatory T cells in long-lasting Graves disease. Separately, the same data were catalogued under a study of T cells in Graves' hyperthyroidism and ophthalmopathy.

This receptor was identified in a young woman with Graves disease. Source: peripheral blood mononuclear cells (PBMCs), taken at new diagnosis, from a patient treated with antithyroid drugs. The V and J genes are TRBV5-6 and TRBJ2-5; 8 nucleotides align to TRBD1. CDR3 coding DNA: TGTGCCAGCAGCTCTAAAAGACAGGGGTGGCAAGAGACCCAGTACTTC. It specifies CASSSKRQGWQETQYF.